These 15 T cell receptor beta chains were all obtained from the same sample, sequenced in a study of blood T cell repertoires in COVID-19. The data were produced by immunoSEQ multiplex PCR, yet TCRdb's version contains in-frame clones alone and is incomplete. The data contain 150,000 to 200,000 clones, 70% to 80% of them singletons. The sample was peripheral blood. The source of these receptors is a woman between 40 and 55 years old with COVID-19, enrolled during active disease.

This clone was seen at least ten times. V is TRBV5-1 and J is TRBJ2-7, with a possible D match to TRBD2 (5 bases). This CDR3 spans 13 amino acids. Germline V lookup: CDR1 SGHRS, CDR2 YFSETQ. The V end lost 0 bases, the J end lost 7 bases, and 11 bases lay between the germline ends. The CDR3 DNA reads TGCGCCAGCAGCTTGGGAGGGTCGAGGGAGCAGTACTTC. It codes for CASSLGGSREQYF.

The V gene is TRBV25-1, the J gene TRBJ2-7; 10 bases line up with TRBD1. CDR1 is MGHDK, CDR2 SYGVNS, per germline. The V segment lost 0 bases and the J segment 2 bases; nucleotides outside the gene matches: 1. The CDR3 is 15 amino acids. The CDR3 DNA is TGTGCCAGCAGTGAATATGGGACAGGGGCCTACGAGCAGTACTTC. Its protein product is CASSEYGTGAYEQYF.

The rearrangement uses TRBV7-2 and TRBJ2-7; D perhaps matches TRBD2 (5 bases). CDR3 length: 12 residues. The V gene's germline CDR1 is SGHTA and CDR2 FQGNSA. With 2 bases removed from V and 5 bases from J, the gap between germline ends came to 7 bases. CDR3 nucleotide sequence: TGTGCCAGCAGCTTAAGCGGCCACGAGCAGTACTTC. Encoded protein: CASSLSGHEQYF.

As DNA, the CDR3 is TGCAGCGTTGAAGTAACAGGTCCTGAGACCCAGTACTTC. Its protein product is CSVEVTGPETQYF. The V call is TRBV29-1, the J call TRBJ2-5, with a tentative D call TRBD1 (5 bases). This CDR3 has 13 residues. Germline V lookup: CDR1 SQVTM, CDR2 ANQGSEA. V lost 1 base, J lost 5 bases, and 11 bases lay in between.

This chain joins TRBV3-1 (or the pseudogene TRBV3-2) and TRBJ2-5; TRBD1 is a possible D gene (6 bases). The CDR3 is made up of 13 amino acids. The ends were cut back, 4 bases at V and 6 bases at J, with 12 bases in the middle. From germline, CDR1 is LGHDT and CDR2 YNNKEL (reference sequence). CDR3 nucleotide sequence: TGTGCCAGCAGCCCCTCAGGGGAGAAGACCCAGTACTTC. It is translated as CASSPSGEKTQYF.

This rearrangement joins TRBV19 to TRBJ1-1, with a weak D call TRBD1 (5 bases). Germline V CDR1 and CDR2: LNHDA, SQIVND (reference sequence). The CDR3 sequence is 14 residues long. V was cut by 4 bases and J by 1 base, with 10 bases left in between. The CDR3 is CASSTGDRNTEAFF. Written as DNA, the CDR3 is TGTGCCAGTAGTACAGGCGACAGGAACACTGAAGCTTTCTTT.

The V gene is TRBV25-1, the J gene TRBJ2-7; D call uncertain. The V and J ends lost 3 bases and 2 bases respectively, with 11 bases between them. Germline values: CDR1 MGHDK, CDR2 SYGVNS. The CDR3 extends over 14 amino acids. The CDR3 reads CASSDLAETYEQYF. CDR3 DNA: TGTGCCAGCAGTGATCTGGCAGAAACCTACGAGCAGTACTTC.

The genes are TRBV4-1 and TRBJ2-5; weak D call: TRBD1 (6 bases). Germline CDR1 reads MGHRA; CDR2 reads YSYEKL. The CDR3 contains 15 residues. V shed 1 base and J shed 7 bases, with 16 bases lying between them. Written as DNA, the CDR3 is TGCGCCAGCAGCCAAGCCCCACAGGGAAGGGGGACCCAGTACTTC. It yields the protein CASSQAPQGRGTQYF.

The genes are TRBV29-1 and TRBJ1-2; 12 bases are shared with TRBD1. The CDR3 spans 16 residues. V shed 5 bases, J shed 4 bases, and the junction held 11 bases outside the gene matches. Germline CDR1 and CDR2: SQVTM and ANQGSEA. The CDR3 bases are TGCAGCGTTCAACGAAGGGACAGGGGGCTTAGCTATGGCTACACCTTC. Amino acids: CSVQRRDRGLSYGYTF. The whole variable domain, filled in from reference TRBV29-1 and TRBJ1-2, reads SAVISQKPSRDICQRGTSLTIQCQVDSQVTMMFWYRQQPGQSLTLIATANQGSEATYESGFVIDKFPISRPNLTFSTLTVSNMSPEDSSIYLCSVQRRDRGLSYGYTFGSGTRLTVV.

V gene TRBV10-3 combines with J gene TRBJ2-5, with 12 bases that match TRBD2. The CDR3 has 14 residues. The germline V gene encodes CDR1 ENHRY and CDR2 SYGVKD. V lost 10 bases and J lost 2; bases outside the gene matches: 5. The CDR3 is CATWTSGAQETQYF. In DNA, the CDR3 is TGTGCCACGTGGACTAGCGGGGCACAAGAGACCCAGTACTTC.

For the CDR3, the DNA is TGTGCCACCAGTGATTCGGAGGGAATACACACTGAAGCTTTCTTT. Residues: CATSDSEGIHTEAFF. This chain uses TRBV24-1 with TRBJ1-1; D not certain. CDR1 is KGHDR and CDR2 is SFDVKD in the germline V gene. Trimming stripped 2 bases from V and 3 bases from J, with 12 bases between. The CDR3 loop spans 15 amino acids.

For the CDR3, the DNA is TGTGCCAGCAGCTTGGAGCCAGGGCTAAATCAGCCCCAGCATTTT. It specifies CASSLEPGLNQPQHF. The chain recombines TRBV5-5 with TRBJ1-5; possibly TRBD1 for D (5 bases). V was clipped by 0 bases and J by 4 bases, with 11 bases between them. The CDR3 is 15 amino acids. Germline CDR1 is SGHKS and CDR2 is YYEKEE (reference sequence).

The chain employs TRBV19 and TRBJ1-5, with a possible D match to TRBD1 (6 bases). Between the trimmed V and J ends, which lost 11 bases and 3 bases, there was a span of 8 bases. Germline V CDR1 and CDR2: LNHDA, SQIVND (reference sequence). CDR3 length equals 11 residues. The CDR3 loop is CASGVNQPQHF. DNA for the CDR3: TGTGCCTCAGGGGTCAATCAGCCCCAGCATTTT.

This chain connects TRBV3-1 (or the pseudogene TRBV3-2) to TRBJ2-3; D call uncertain. Germline V CDR1 and CDR2: LGHDT, YNNKEL (reference sequence). V lost 3 bases and J lost 6, with 10 bases in between. The CDR3 extends over 13 amino acids. The CDR3 protein is CASSQRRWDTQYF. The DNA for the CDR3 is TGTGCCAGCAGCCAGAGGCGGTGGGATACGCAGTATTTT.

The chain is built from TRBV19 and TRBJ2-2; 7 bases fit TRBD1. The CDR3 extends over 18 amino acids. CDR1 is LNHDA and CDR2 is SQIVND in the germline V gene (reference sequence). The ends lost 0 bases at V and 4 bases at J; junction bases unmatched: 11. The CDR3 sequence: CASSIDAPRTGGTGELFF. DNA of the CDR3: TGTGCCAGTAGTATAGATGCGCCTCGGACAGGTGGCACCGGGGAGCTGTTTTTT.